A selection of T cell receptor beta chains follows, all from one sample in a study of control samples from healthy donors and cancer patients. Method: immunoSEQ multiplex PCR; TCRdb's copy keeps in-frame clones and lacks some. The sample shows 130,000 to 150,000 clones, roughly 89% of them seen only once. Source material: blood. The receptors come from a young man in good health. The CDR3 runs from the conserved cysteine through the conserved F or W. The D gene is left open where the match is weak. Rows give clone size only sometimes, using once, few, many, or a class for an expanded clone.

D	J	size	V	DNA	CDR3
.	TRBJ1-1	once	TRBV12-3/TRBV12-4	TGTGCCAGCAGTGGACAGACGAACACTGAAGCTTTCTTT	CASSGQTNTEAFF
.	TRBJ2-7	.	TRBV14	TGTGCCAGCAGCCCGGAAGCGTGGCGGGGCGTAACTCTCGAGCAGTACTTC	CASSPEAWRGVTLEQYF
TRBD2	TRBJ2-1	.	TRBV5-1	TGCGCCAGCAGCTTGGCCGGTGTAGTTAGCGGGCAAAATGAGCAGTTCTTC	CASSLAGVVSGQNEQFF
.	TRBJ2-5	.	TRBV7-2	TGTGCCAGCAGCTTAGGGGGGGGGCGAGAGACCCAGTACTTC	CASSLGGGRETQYF
TRBD1	TRBJ2-7	.	TRBV5-6	TGTGCCAGCAGCTTGTGGGACAGGGACACATACGAGCAGTACTTC	CASSLWDRDTYEQYF
TRBD1	TRBJ1-2	.	TRBV14	TGTGCCAGCAGCCAGACAGGGTCTGGTGGCTACACCTTC	CASSQTGSGGYTF
.	TRBJ2-5	few	TRBV9	TGTGCCAGCAGCGTAGGAATTGGGGAGACCCAGTACTTC	CASSVGIGETQYF
.	TRBJ1-2	.	TRBV24-1	TGTGCCACCAGTGACCAAGGTTATGGCTACACCTTC	CATSDQGYGYTF
TRBD1	TRBJ1-2	.	TRBV6-5	TGTGCCAGCAGTTACCTGGGGACAGGGGATAAGGGCTACACCTTC	CASSYLGTGDKGYTF
TRBD1	TRBJ1-1	.	TRBV4-3	TGCGCCAGCAGCCAAGATGATTGGACAGGGGGTTCTCGAGCTTTCTTT	CASSQDDWTGGSRAFF
TRBD1	TRBJ1-1	.	TRBV6-2/TRBV6-3	TGTGCCAGCAGCAGGGGGGGCCAGAGCACTGAAGCTTTCTTT	CASSRGGQSTEAFF
.	TRBJ1-1	.	TRBV4-3	TGCGCCAGCAGCCAAGTACACCCAACCGAATCTGAAGCTTTCTTT	CASSQVHPTESEAFF
.	TRBJ1-6	.	TRBV5-6	TGTGCCAGCAGCGCCCTTCTAGAAAGCTCCTATAATTCACCCCCCCACTTT	CASSALLESSYNSPPHF
.	TRBJ2-5	.	TRBV5-4	TGTGCCAGCAGGGGGGACAAAGAGACCCAGTACTTC	CASRGDKETQYF
.	TRBJ2-1	.	TRBV7-3	TGTGCCAGCAGCTTATCAAGGGACTACAATGAGCAGTTCTTC	CASSLSRDYNEQFF